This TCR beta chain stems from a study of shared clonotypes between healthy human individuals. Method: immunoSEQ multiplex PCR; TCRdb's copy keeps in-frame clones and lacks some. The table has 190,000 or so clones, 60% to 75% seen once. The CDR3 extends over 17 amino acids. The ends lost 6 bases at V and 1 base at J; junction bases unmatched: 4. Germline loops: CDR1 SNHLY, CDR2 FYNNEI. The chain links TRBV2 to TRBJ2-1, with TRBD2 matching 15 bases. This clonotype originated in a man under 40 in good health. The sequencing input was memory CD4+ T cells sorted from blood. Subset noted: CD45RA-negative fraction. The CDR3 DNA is TGTGCCAGCAGAGGGACTAGCGGGAGGTTGTCCTACAATGAGCAGTTCTTC. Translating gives CASRGTSGRLSYNEQFF.